The next 16 T cell receptor beta chains were all read from a single sample in a study of blood T cell repertoires in COVID-19. Using immunoSEQ multiplex PCR, the repertoire was profiled, and TCRdb retains in-frame clones only, with some absent. The sample records roughly 250,000 clones, about 86% being singletons. Sequencing used peripheral blood. The source of these receptors is a person aged 65 to 79 with COVID-19, enrolled during active disease.

The chain links TRBV5-1 to TRBJ2-3; D might be TRBD2 (6 bases). Germline loops: CDR1 SGHRS, CDR2 YFSETQ. The CDR3 contains 14 residues. V was cut by 0 bases and J by 3 bases, with 8 bases left in between. CDR3 nucleotides: TGCGCCAGCAGCTTGGACGGGAGTACAGATACGCAGTATTTT. The encoded protein is CASSLDGSTDTQYF.

V usage is TRBV5-6 and J usage is TRBJ2-4, with TRBD1 identical over 7 bases. The CDR3 runs 15 residues. V was pared by 4 bases and J by 9 bases, with 13 bases of the junction left unmatched. Germline V gives CDR1 SGHDT, CDR2 YYEEEE. CDR3 region: CASSPGTEAFGIQYF. The CDR3 DNA is TGTGCCAGCAGCCCCGGGACAGAGGCATTCGGCATTCAGTACTTC.

The chain uses TRBV7-3 and TRBJ1-6; D remains ambiguous. The CDR3 covers 14 residues. Germline assignment: CDR1 SGHTA and CDR2 FQGTGA. V lost 2 bases, J lost 7 bases, and 9 bases lay in between. CDR3 amino acids: CASSLFLINSPLHF. The CDR3 DNA is TGTGCCAGCAGCTTATTCCTAATCAATTCACCCCTCCACTTT.

This chain connects TRBV5-4 to TRBJ2-3, with D tentatively TRBD2 (5 bases). The CDR3 runs 15 residues. Germline V CDR1 and CDR2: SGHNT, YYREEE (reference sequence). Trimming left V 3 bases short and J 0 bases short, with 11 bases between. CDR3 protein: CASSSISVSTDTQYF. The CDR3 DNA sequence: TGTGCCAGCAGCTCGATTAGCGTTAGCACAGATACGCAGTATTTT. Together with reference TRBV5-4 and TRBJ2-3, the CDR3 gives the full variable domain: ETGVTQSPTHLIKTRGQQVTLRCSSQSGHNTVSWYQQALGQGPQFIFQYYREEENGRGNFPPRFSGLQFPNYSSELNVNALELDDSALYLCASSSISVSTDTQYFGPGTRLTVL.

The V call is TRBV7-9, the J call TRBJ1-1, with 9 bases aligning to TRBD1. Germline CDR1 and CDR2: SEHNR and FQNEAQ (reference sequence). The CDR3 consists of 14 residues. The trim removed 1 base at V and 6 bases at J, leaving 3 bases unmatched. The CDR3 DNA reads as TGTGCCAGCAGCTTAGACAGGGGGCTCTCTGAAGCTTTCTTT. Protein sequence: CASSLDRGLSEAFF.

A few counts support this clone. This sequence joins TRBV24-1 and TRBJ1-1; a possible D gene is TRBD1 (5 bases). This CDR3 spans 13 amino acids. Trimming pared 3 bases from V and 8 bases from J, leaving 12 bases between. The V gene's germline CDR1 is KGHDR and CDR2 SFDVKD. CDR3 protein: CATSDGVTEEAFF. CDR3 DNA sequence: TGTGCCACCAGTGATGGAGTGACAGAGGAAGCTTTCTTT.

The rearrangement uses TRBV11-3 and TRBJ2-5; possibly TRBD2 for D (7 bases). This CDR3 spans 15 amino acids. V was clipped by 5 bases and J by 5 bases, with 18 bases between them. The germline CDR1 and CDR2 sequences are SGHNT and YENEEA. CDR3 protein: CASSPGGLGGETQYF. CDR3 in DNA: TGTGCCAGCAGCCCCGGCGGACTAGGGGGGGAGACCCAGTACTTC.

In nucleotides, the CDR3 is TGTGCCAGCAGCCAAAGGACAGGGACGAGCACCGGGGAGCTGTTTTTT. This encodes CASSQRTGTSTGELFF. V and J are TRBV16 and TRBJ2-2; 8 bases match TRBD1. The CDR3 spans 16 residues. The V gene's germline CDR1 is KGHSY and CDR2 FQNENV. Trimming cost V 2 bases and J 4 bases; bases outside gene matches: 6.

The rearrangement uses TRBV7-2 and TRBJ2-7, with 9 bases aligning to TRBD1. V lost 3 bases and J lost 0; bases outside the gene matches: 9. This CDR3 has 17 amino acids. Germline CDR1 reads SGHTA; CDR2 reads FQGNSA. In nucleotides, the CDR3 is TGTGCCAGCAGCTTGGGCGGGACAGGGATTTCCTCCTACGAGCAGTACTTC. Translation gives CASSLGGTGISSYEQYF.

The rearrangement links TRBV4-3 to TRBJ1-5; no clear D gene. The CDR3 has 13 amino acids. Germline V CDR1 and CDR2: LGHNA, YSLEER. The germline V and J ends were trimmed by 0 bases and 3 bases, with 3 bases remaining between them. This CDR3 reads CASSQDNNQPQHF. CDR3 coding DNA: TGCGCCAGCAGCCAAGACAACAATCAGCCCCAGCATTTT.

This chain joins TRBV6-5 and TRBJ1-2; TRBD1 might be the D (6 bases). This CDR3 contains 15 residues. V lost 8 bases and J lost 5, with 21 bases in between. Germline V gene lookup returns CDR1 MNHEY and CDR2 SVGAGI. The CDR3: CASRTRTAGEYGYTF. The CDR3, as DNA: TGTGCCAGCCGTACCCGGACAGCGGGAGAATATGGCTACACCTTC.

This chain connects TRBV18 to TRBJ2-7; possibly TRBD2 for D (6 bases). This CDR3 has 21 amino acids. CDR1 and CDR2 (germline): KGHSH, LQKENI. Deletions cut 3 bases from V and 4 bases from J, with 34 bases between. Here the CDR3 DNA reads TGTGCCAGCTCACCCAGCTTTTCCCGGGACTTACCCCTCACATCGGAATACGAGCAGTACTTC. It is translated as CASSPSFSRDLPLTSEYEQYF.

J is TRBJ2-1 and V is TRBV7-3; 7 bases match TRBD1. The germline V gene has CDR1 SGHTA and CDR2 FQGTGA. J was trimmed by 8 bases and V by 3 bases; bases with no gene match: 10. This CDR3 spans 15 amino acids. The CDR3 DNA sequence: TGTGCCAGCAGCTTGACAGGGTTTGGTGGTCATGAGCAGTTCTTC. It encodes CASSLTGFGGHEQFF.

This chain links TRBV19 with TRBJ2-1; TRBD2 matches 9 bases. Germline values: CDR1 LNHDA, CDR2 SQIVND (reference sequence). The ends lost 2 bases at V and 2 bases at J; junction bases unmatched: 10. The CDR3 contains 18 residues. The CDR3 loop reads CASSIFRGRASPYNEQFF. The CDR3 DNA sequence: TGTGCCAGTAGTATATTCCGCGGGAGGGCCAGCCCCTACAATGAGCAGTTCTTC.

This chain links TRBV2 with TRBJ2-1; 9 nucleotides agree with TRBD1. This CDR3 is 13 amino acids long. Germline V gene data show CDR1 as SNHLY and CDR2 as FYNNEI. Trimming took 6 bases from V and 9 from J; bases not matched to a gene: 6. DNA of the CDR3: TGTGCCAGCAGGGGACAGGGACTCAGTGAGCAGTTCTTC. This codes for CASRGQGLSEQFF. The full variable domain, in which reference TRBV2 and TRBJ2-1 provide the parts outside the CDR3, is EPEVTQTPSHQVTQMGQEVILRCVPISNHLYFYWYRQILGQKVEFLVSFYNNEISEKSEIFDDQFSVERPDGSNFTLKIRSTKLEDSAMYFCASRGQGLSEQFFGPGTRLTVL.

V and J are TRBV29-1 and TRBJ1-1; D remains unclear. The V gene lost 4 bases and the J gene lost 1 base, with 10 bases spanning the gap. The CDR3 extends over 13 amino acids. Germline lookup yields CDR1 SQVTM and CDR2 ANQGSEA. CDR3 region: CSVVEVANTEAFF. The CDR3 DNA reads as TGCAGCGTTGTAGAGGTAGCGAACACTGAAGCTTTCTTT.